The text below deals with one T cell receptor (beta chain). This CDR3 has 11 residues. Trimming left V 11 bases short and J 7 bases short, with 14 bases between. Germline V lookup: CDR1 SNHLY, CDR2 FYNNEI. The sample originates from a study of blood T cell repertoires in COVID-19. Study as a whole: Spain, Italy and the United States supplied samples that represented acute and convalescent COVID-19.

Assay: immunoSEQ multiplex PCR; the TCRdb copy retains only in-frame clones and omits some. The repertoire holds some 100,000 clones, approximately 81% seen once, with around 13% in the top ten. The receptor was isolated from a human donor in a cohort sampled during active COVID-19. The chain combines TRBV2 with TRBJ1-2, with D perhaps matching TRBD1 (5 bases). Sequencing was carried out using peripheral blood. In nucleotides, the CDR3 is TGTGCCGGCCGGGGGGGAGGTGGCTACACCTTC. This sequence encodes CAGRGGGGYTF.